A selection of T cell receptor beta chains follows, all from one sample in a study of prognosis after radiotherapy for stage I lung cancer. TCRdb recomputed calls from the multiplex PCR reads with MiXCR, one row per CDR3 protein. The top ten clones hold approximately 40% of a sample with 10,000 to 15,000 distinct CDR3 sequences, roughly 40% of them seen once. Sequencing was performed on PBMCs, taken before or after stereotactic body radiation therapy (not recorded which). The receptors stem from a donor aged 50 or older with non-small cell lung cancer. The CDR3 runs from the conserved cysteine through the conserved F or W. The D gene is left open where the match is weak. The listing skips clone size in some rows; elsewhere it reads once, few, many or a size class.

J gene,V gene,clone size,D gene,CDR3 protein,CDR3 DNA
TRBJ2-3,TRBV24-1,few,NA,CATGAGVDTQYF,TGTGCCACCGGGGCTGGAGTGGATACGCAGTATTTT
TRBJ2-1,TRBV28,NA,NA,CASSGGGGVLEQFF,TGTGCCAGCAGTGGTGGTGGAGGGGTACTTGAGCAGTTCTTC
TRBJ2-2,TRBV20-1,NA,NA,CSARGGGTDTGELFF,TGCAGTGCTAGAGGGGGAGGGACAGACACCGGGGAGCTGTTTTTT
TRBJ2-5,TRBV7-3,many,NA,CASSLRVEETQYF,TGTGCCAGCAGCTTACGGGTTGAGGAGACCCAGTACTTC
TRBJ2-2,TRBV5-6,NA,NA,CASSALSSSANTGELFF,TGTGCCAGCAGCGCTCTGTCCTCTAGCGCTAACACCGGGGAGCTGTTTTTT
TRBJ2-7,TRBV5-5,NA,NA,CASSSEATGCPYEQYF,TGTGCCAGCAGCTCAGAAGCGACAGGTTGCCCATACGAGCAGTACTTC
TRBJ1-2,TRBV7-9,many,NA,CASSSEDGLYGYTF,TGTGCCAGCAGCTCGGAGGACGGACTCTATGGCTACACCTTC
TRBJ2-3,TRBV7-2,many,NA,CASATGVDTQYF,TGTGCCAGCGCGACGGGGGTTGATACGCAGTATTTT
TRBJ1-5,TRBV20-1,many,TRBD1,CSAREWTGASNQPQHF,TGCAGTGCTAGAGAGTGGACAGGGGCAAGCAATCAGCCCCAGCATTTT
TRBJ2-7,TRBV7-6,many,TRBD1,CASSFTGGARDEQYF,TGTGCCAGCAGCTTTACAGGGGGCGCCCGGGACGAGCAGTACTTC
TRBJ1-2,TRBV7-2,NA,NA,CASSLDRIYGYTF,TGTGCCAGCAGCTTAGACAGGATCTATGGCTACACCTTC
TRBJ1-6,TRBV28,NA,TRBD1,CASSYTGGHSPLHF,TGTGCCAGCAGCTACACAGGGGGCCATTCACCCCTCCACTTT
TRBJ2-2,TRBV28,NA,NA,CASSRGYSNTGELFF,TGTGCCAGCAGTAGGGGGTATTCGAACACCGGGGAGCTGTTTTTT
TRBJ1-6,TRBV28,medium-sized,NA,CASSLRPSHSPLHF,TGTGCCAGCAGTTTAAGACCATCCCATTCACCCCTCCACTTT
TRBJ2-2,TRBV6-2/TRBV6-3,NA,NA,CASRGGTGELFF,TGTGCCAGCAGGGGGGGTACCGGGGAGCTGTTTTTT
TRBJ1-4,TRBV6-5,few,NA,CASSYGQASEKLFF,TGTGCCAGCAGTTACGGGCAGGCAAGTGAAAAACTGTTTTTT
TRBJ1-5,TRBV2,NA,NA,CASSEDYQPMRPQHF,TGTGCCAGCAGTGAAGATTACCAACCTATGCGGCCCCAGCATTTT
TRBJ2-7,TRBV27,NA,NA,CASSLSSNYEHYF,TGTGCCAGCAGTTTATCTTCCAACTACGAGCATTACTTC
TRBJ2-1,TRBV20-1,many,NA,CSARIVLSPSRYNEQFF,TGCAGTGCTAGGATTGTCCTATCCCCTAGCAGATACAATGAGCAGTTCTTC
TRBJ1-3,TRBV9,many,TRBD1,CASSALDRGRGNTIYF,TGTGCCAGCAGCGCACTCGACAGGGGTAGAGGAAACACCATATATTTT
TRBJ2-7,TRBV30,NA,TRBD1,CAWIVGQDYEQYF,TGTGCCTGGATAGTCGGACAGGACTACGAGCAGTACTTC
TRBJ2-3,TRBV3-2,NA,NA,CASSQGKGDHVDTQYF,TGTGCCAGCAGCCAAGGAAAGGGGGATCACGTGGATACGCAGTATTTT
TRBJ1-4,TRBV7-9,few,NA,CASGLVQINEKLFF,TGTGCCAGTGGACTGGTACAGATAAATGAAAAACTGTTTTTT
TRBJ1-2,TRBV4-3,many,TRBD1,CASSQEGTGPGGYTF,TGCGCCAGCAGCCAAGAGGGGACAGGCCCGGGTGGCTACACCTTC
TRBJ2-1,TRBV24-1,NA,TRBD2,CATRSSTGLAVAAEQFF,TGTGCCACCAGGTCATCTACGGGACTAGCGGTAGCGGCTGAGCAGTTCTTC
TRBJ1-1,TRBV28,once,NA,CASKAGGTRLTEAFF,TGTGCCAGTAAGGCTGGGGGAACGAGGTTGACTGAAGCTTTCTTT
TRBJ1-1,TRBV7-8,many,TRBD1,CASSLRQGVTEAFF,TGTGCCAGCAGCTTACGGCAGGGGGTCACTGAAGCTTTCTTT
TRBJ2-3,TRBV20-1,many,NA,CSLLRGGSSTDTQYF,TGCAGTCTTCTAAGGGGGGGCTCTAGCACAGATACGCAGTATTTT
TRBJ1-2,TRBV5-1,medium-sized,NA,CASSLGGTYYGYTF,TGCGCCAGCAGCTTGGGGGGAACCTACTATGGCTACACCTTC
TRBJ1-5,TRBV30,few,NA,CAWSQRALNQPQHF,TGTGCCTGGAGCCAGCGGGCCCTCAATCAGCCCCAGCATTTT
TRBJ1-1,TRBV5-6,NA,NA,CASSLALNTEAFF,TGTGCCAGCAGCTTGGCACTGAACACTGAAGCTTTCTTT
TRBJ2-5,TRBV18,NA,NA,CASSPSLSQETQYF,TGTGCCAGCTCACCCTCCCTCAGCCAAGAGACCCAGTACTTC
TRBJ2-1,TRBV5-5,many,NA,CASSLTALAEQFF,TGTGCCAGCAGCCTGACAGCTCTAGCTGAGCAGTTCTTC
TRBJ2-2,TRBV25-1,many,NA,CASSEYFQIRGTGELFF,TGTGCCAGCAGTGAATATTTTCAAATCAGGGGAACCGGGGAGCTGTTTTTT
TRBJ1-5,TRBV2,NA,NA,CAINQASGYQPQHF,TGTGCCATCAACCAGGCGTCTGGGTATCAGCCCCAGCATTTT